The present T cell receptor (beta chain) was sequenced within a study of cytomegalovirus exposure and HLA in healthy donors. Note on this clone: Its antigen is not identified.

Broader study findings: Several V segments, TRBV6-2 and TRBV6-3 among them, could not be told apart and were dropped.

CDR3 length: 14 residues. Looked up from germline, CDR1 is MNHEY and CDR2 is SVGAGI. The V gene lost 6 bases and the J gene lost 6 bases, with 15 bases spanning the gap. Vbeta (60) and Jbeta (13) primers were used in the PCR. The table came from immunoSEQ multiplex PCR; TCRdb's copy has only in-frame clones and leaves some out. This sample has more than 100,000 clones; approximately 84% occur once, and the top ten carry around 1.5%. V and J are TRBV6-5 and TRBJ2-1; D ambiguous. This sequence originates from a woman under 30 in good health and CMV-seronegative. Sequenced: PBMCs. The CDR3 region has the DNA TGTGCCAGCAGGCCGCAGATCAATTCCAATGAGCAGTTCTTC. Amino acids: CASRPQINSNEQFF.